This T cell receptor (beta chain) was recorded in a study of blood T cell repertoires in COVID-19. Overall study context: The analysed material was cDNA or gDNA that came from T cells, B-cell-depleted T cells, or PBMCs.

Study processing details: Using reference gene primer amplification, nucleated cell counts were estimated. The method was immunoSEQ multiplex PCR; TCRdb's version includes in-frame clones alone and lacks a portion of them. For V, J and clone size, that table is used; D and trimming come from the DNA. The sample contains around 200,000 clones, 80% of which appear only once. The germline gives CDR1 LGHNA, CDR2 YNFKEQ. CDR3 length: 17 residues. V lost 4 bases and J lost 6; bases outside the gene matches: 8. The V gene is TRBV4-2, the J gene TRBJ2-1; 14 bases align to TRBD2. The specimen sequenced was peripheral blood. This clonotype originated in a woman between 65 and 79 years old with acute or convalescent COVID-19. CDR3 loop: CASSLGTSGSTLNEQFF. The CDR3 DNA follows: TGTGCCAGCAGCCTCGGGACTAGCGGGAGTACCCTCAATGAGCAGTTCTTC.